This is a list of T cell receptor beta chains from one sample in a study of T cell responses to AZD1222 COVID-19 vaccine. The assay was immunoSEQ multiplex PCR, and TCRdb's table has in-frame clones only and misses some. The sample contains roughly 150,000 clones, less than 95% of which appear only once. The starting material was peripheral blood, obtained 28 days after the second AZD1222 dose. These receptors were taken from an adult who received the AZD1222 COVID-19 vaccine. Each CDR3 is given with its conserved first and last residue. Each record gives: CDR3 protein, CDR3 DNA, clone size, CDR3 length, D gene, V gene, J gene. A D gene is named only where the DNA matches it firmly. Rows give clone size only sometimes, using once, few, many, or a class for an expanded clone.

cdr3_aa: CASSGPLEGNNYGYTF
cdr3_nt: TGTGCCAGCAGTGGGCCTCTAGAGGGTAACAACTATGGCTACACCTTC
clone_size: -
cdr3_length: 16
d_call: -
v_call: TRBV2
j_call: TRBJ1-2

cdr3_aa: CASSYLNRGVNQPQHF
cdr3_nt: TGTGCCAGCAGTTACCTTAACAGGGGAGTCAATCAGCCCCAGCATTTT
clone_size: -
cdr3_length: 16
d_call: TRBD1
v_call: TRBV6-6
j_call: TRBJ1-5

cdr3_aa: CASSRTGANVLTF
cdr3_nt: TGCGCCAGCAGTCGTACTGGGGCCAACGTCCTGACTTTC
clone_size: -
cdr3_length: 13
d_call: -
v_call: TRBV10-1
j_call: TRBJ2-6

cdr3_aa: CASSLSSGMNTEAFF
cdr3_nt: TGTGCCAGCAGCCTAAGTTCGGGGATGAACACTGAAGCTTTCTTT
clone_size: -
cdr3_length: 15
d_call: -
v_call: TRBV7-3
j_call: TRBJ1-1

cdr3_aa: CASSLRLAGGHSYEQYF
cdr3_nt: TGTGCCAGCAGCCTCAGGTTAGCGGGAGGGCACTCCTACGAGCAGTACTTC
clone_size: -
cdr3_length: 17
d_call: TRBD2
v_call: TRBV3-1/TRBV3-2
j_call: TRBJ2-7

cdr3_aa: CASSTGFLSGYTF
cdr3_nt: TGTGCCAGCAGTACAGGGTTTCTTAGCGGCTACACCTTC
clone_size: -
cdr3_length: 13
d_call: -
v_call: TRBV6-5
j_call: TRBJ1-2

cdr3_aa: CASSPTGVFSNQPQHF
cdr3_nt: TGTGCCAGCAGTCCCACAGGGGTCTTTAGCAATCAGCCCCAGCATTTT
clone_size: -
cdr3_length: 16
d_call: TRBD1
v_call: TRBV27
j_call: TRBJ1-5

cdr3_aa: CASSLEAGKYQPQHF
cdr3_nt: TGTGCCAGCAGTTTAGAGGCGGGGAAATATCAGCCCCAGCATTTT
clone_size: once
cdr3_length: 15
d_call: -
v_call: TRBV28
j_call: TRBJ1-5

cdr3_aa: CASSLDQGAKRNSPLHF
cdr3_nt: TGTGCCAGCAGTTTGGACCAGGGGGCGAAAAGGAATTCACCCCTCCACTTT
clone_size: -
cdr3_length: 17
d_call: TRBD1
v_call: TRBV28
j_call: TRBJ1-6

cdr3_aa: CASSRNPGGGQPQHF
cdr3_nt: TGTGCCAGCAGCCGAAACCCGGGGGGAGGACAGCCCCAGCATTTT
clone_size: -
cdr3_length: 15
d_call: -
v_call: TRBV3-1/TRBV3-2
j_call: TRBJ1-5

cdr3_aa: CASSLGDVPSPLHF
cdr3_nt: TGTGCCAGCAGCCTCGGAGATGTGCCCTCACCCCTCCACTTT
clone_size: -
cdr3_length: 14
d_call: -
v_call: TRBV9
j_call: TRBJ1-6

cdr3_aa: CASSKEGDNNYGYTF
cdr3_nt: TGTGCCAGCAGCAAAGAGGGGGATAACAACTATGGCTACACCTTC
clone_size: once
cdr3_length: 15
d_call: -
v_call: TRBV21-1
j_call: TRBJ1-2

cdr3_aa: CASSPGLFATNEKLFF
cdr3_nt: TGTGCCAGCAGCCCTGGCCTGTTTGCAACTAATGAAAAACTGTTTTTT
clone_size: -
cdr3_length: 16
d_call: -
v_call: TRBV7-9
j_call: TRBJ1-4

cdr3_aa: CAWQGVGEKLFF
cdr3_nt: TGTGCCTGGCAAGGGGTCGGAGAAAAACTGTTTTTT
clone_size: -
cdr3_length: 12
d_call: -
v_call: TRBV30
j_call: TRBJ1-4

cdr3_aa: CASSPPAGRYEQYF
cdr3_nt: TGTGCCAGCTCACCACCGGCCGGGCGGTACGAGCAGTACTTC
clone_size: -
cdr3_length: 14
d_call: -
v_call: TRBV18
j_call: TRBJ2-7

cdr3_aa: CASSLSDRRATEAFF
cdr3_nt: TGTGCCAGCAGCCTATCGGACCGCAGGGCCACTGAAGCTTTCTTT
clone_size: -
cdr3_length: 15
d_call: -
v_call: TRBV3-1/TRBV3-2
j_call: TRBJ1-1

cdr3_aa: CASSLNQQNTIYF
cdr3_nt: TGTGCCAGCAGTTTAAATCAGCAAAACACCATATATTTT
clone_size: -
cdr3_length: 13
d_call: -
v_call: TRBV12-3/TRBV12-4
j_call: TRBJ1-3

cdr3_aa: CASSLVGGGNQPQHF
cdr3_nt: TGTGCCAGCAGCTTAGTGGGAGGGGGAAATCAGCCCCAGCATTTT
clone_size: -
cdr3_length: 15
d_call: -
v_call: TRBV7-2
j_call: TRBJ1-5

cdr3_aa: CASSGLAGPYNEQFF
cdr3_nt: TGTGCCAGCAGCGGGCTAGCGGGACCCTACAATGAGCAGTTCTTC
clone_size: -
cdr3_length: 15
d_call: TRBD2
v_call: TRBV6-5
j_call: TRBJ2-1

cdr3_aa: CASSGYTDYEQYF
cdr3_nt: TGCGCCAGCAGCGGGTACACTGACTACGAGCAGTACTTC
clone_size: -
cdr3_length: 13
d_call: -
v_call: TRBV5-1
j_call: TRBJ2-7

cdr3_aa: CASSYISPGLAGDNEQFF
cdr3_nt: TGTGCCAGCAGTTACATTAGCCCGGGACTAGCGGGAGACAATGAGCAGTTCTTC
clone_size: -
cdr3_length: 18
d_call: TRBD2
v_call: TRBV6-2/TRBV6-3
j_call: TRBJ2-1

cdr3_aa: CAAGQGLETYEQYF
cdr3_nt: TGTGCCGCCGGACAAGGGTTAGAAACCTACGAGCAGTACTTC
clone_size: -
cdr3_length: 14
d_call: -
v_call: TRBV10-3
j_call: TRBJ2-7

cdr3_aa: CASSLGQGVEKLFF
cdr3_nt: TGTGCCAGCAGCTTAGGTCAGGGAGTGGAAAAACTGTTTTTT
clone_size: -
cdr3_length: 14
d_call: -
v_call: TRBV7-9
j_call: TRBJ1-4

cdr3_aa: CASGGKRGPNTEAFF
cdr3_nt: TGTGCCAGCGGAGGGAAAAGAGGGCCCAACACTGAAGCTTTCTTT
clone_size: once
cdr3_length: 15
d_call: -
v_call: TRBV25-1
j_call: TRBJ1-1

cdr3_aa: CASSLLGAGELFF
cdr3_nt: TGTGCCAGCAGCTTATTGGGAGCCGGGGAGCTGTTTTTT
clone_size: -
cdr3_length: 13
d_call: -
v_call: TRBV7-3
j_call: TRBJ2-2

cdr3_aa: CASSQGQATGYIQYF
cdr3_nt: TGCGCCAGCAGCCAAGGACAGGCCACAGGCTACATTCAGTACTTC
clone_size: -
cdr3_length: 15
d_call: -
v_call: TRBV4-1
j_call: TRBJ2-4

cdr3_aa: CASSLGPRSYNEQFF
cdr3_nt: TGTGCCAGCAGTTTAGGGCCACGCTCCTACAATGAGCAGTTCTTC
clone_size: -
cdr3_length: 15
d_call: -
v_call: TRBV27
j_call: TRBJ2-1

cdr3_aa: CASRSLASYNEQFF
cdr3_nt: TGCGCCAGCAGATCCTTAGCCTCCTACAATGAGCAGTTCTTC
clone_size: -
cdr3_length: 14
d_call: -
v_call: TRBV5-1
j_call: TRBJ2-1

cdr3_aa: CSVLRLAGGNTGELFF
cdr3_nt: TGCAGCGTCCTCCGACTAGCGGGAGGGAACACCGGGGAGCTGTTTTTT
clone_size: -
cdr3_length: 16
d_call: TRBD2
v_call: TRBV29-1
j_call: TRBJ2-2

cdr3_aa: CASNRGYSNQPQHF
cdr3_nt: TGTGCCAGTAATAGGGGATATAGCAATCAGCCCCAGCATTTT
clone_size: -
cdr3_length: 14
d_call: -
v_call: TRBV2
j_call: TRBJ1-5

cdr3_aa: CASRHEPGTSGRGSNEQFF
cdr3_nt: TGCGCCAGCAGGCATGAACCGGGGACTAGCGGGAGGGGCTCCAATGAGCAGTTCTTC
clone_size: -
cdr3_length: 19
d_call: TRBD2
v_call: TRBV4-3
j_call: TRBJ2-1

cdr3_aa: CASSLETEYGYTF
cdr3_nt: TGTGCCAGCAGCTTGGAAACAGAATATGGCTACACCTTC
clone_size: -
cdr3_length: 13
d_call: -
v_call: TRBV5-4
j_call: TRBJ1-2

cdr3_aa: CASSDPGANYGYTF
cdr3_nt: TGTGCCAGCAGTGACCCCGGGGCCAACTATGGCTACACCTTC
clone_size: -
cdr3_length: 14
d_call: -
v_call: TRBV2
j_call: TRBJ1-2

cdr3_aa: CASSSSGTGGVEQYF
cdr3_nt: TGTGCCAGCAGTTCATCCGGGACAGGGGGCGTCGAGCAGTACTTC
clone_size: -
cdr3_length: 15
d_call: TRBD1
v_call: TRBV28
j_call: TRBJ2-7

cdr3_aa: CASSGSGTPNTGELFF
cdr3_nt: TGTGCCAGCAGCGGTTCCGGGACACCTAACACCGGGGAGCTGTTTTTT
clone_size: -
cdr3_length: 16
d_call: -
v_call: TRBV5-8
j_call: TRBJ2-2

cdr3_aa: CASSQVRGMNTEAFF
cdr3_nt: TGTGCCAGCAGCCAAGTTCGGGGCATGAACACTGAAGCTTTCTTT
clone_size: -
cdr3_length: 15
d_call: -
v_call: TRBV4-2
j_call: TRBJ1-1

cdr3_aa: CASSLRINRDQETQYF
cdr3_nt: TGTGCCAGCAGCTTAAGAATTAACAGGGATCAAGAGACCCAGTACTTC
clone_size: -
cdr3_length: 16
d_call: -
v_call: TRBV7-9
j_call: TRBJ2-5